This T cell receptor (beta chain) was captured in a study of cytomegalovirus exposure and HLA in healthy donors. Whole-study results and caveats: Most TCR sequences showed up rarely, but some public TCRs showed up in many donors. Overall, roughly 160 TCR beta chains were annotated as cytomegalovirus-associated. According to a subsequent analysis, TCR clusters from the first cohort were inclined to appear together in the 100 to 150 validation repertoires.

Worth noting for this clone: Its cognate antigen is unknown.

Donors came from a validation cohort of over 100 subjects, distinct from the first 666-subject cohort. This CDR3 spans 14 amino acids. CDR1 and CDR2 from the germline V gene are PRHDT and FYEKMQ (reference sequence). With V trimmed by 5 bases and J by 4 bases, 3 bases remained unmatched. The data were produced by immunoSEQ multiplex PCR, yet TCRdb's version contains in-frame clones alone and is incomplete. The data show under 150,000 clones, 85% to 90% seen once. The TCR was taken from a man aged 18 to 35 in good health and CMV-seropositive. The J gene is TRBJ2-4, the V gene TRBV13, with TRBD2 matching 9 bases. Sequencing used PBMCs. The CDR3 sequence: CASSQAGGKNIQYF. CDR3 DNA: TGTGCCAGCAGCCAAGCGGGAGGTAAAAACATTCAGTACTTC. Based on the CDR3 plus reference TRBV13 and TRBJ2-4, the full variable domain is AAGVIQSPRHLIKEKRETATLKCYPIPRHDTVYWYQQGPGQDPQFLISFYEKMQSDKGSIPDRFSAQQFSDYHSELNMSSLELGDSALYFCASSQAGGKNIQYFGAGTRLSVL.